This record looks at one T cell receptor beta chain sequence and its context. Its antigen is not identified. Germline lookup yields CDR1 MNHEY and CDR2 SMNVEV (reference sequence). Trimming stripped 8 bases from V and 3 bases from J, with 15 bases between. The CDR3 consists of 14 residues. Cells designated naive CD8 were CD45RO-negative and were positively selected for CCR7, with terminally differentiated effector memory CD45RA+ cells excluded. The study drew all its donors from Caucasian adults living in Nashville, Tennessee. This entry is derived from a study of shared clonotypes between healthy human individuals. Study-level points and caveats: Generally, naive subsets came out with larger estimated richness than memory subsets.

It was at deep level that the assay was run. Libraries were prepared by immunoSEQ multiplex PCR; TCRdb keeps only in-frame clonotypes and omits some of them. The profile covers about 580,000 clones, with about 98% appearing a single time and 0.3% taken by the ten largest. Sample: naive CD8+ T cells sorted from blood. The TCR was taken from a young man in good health. The rearrangement uses TRBV27 and TRBJ2-3; weak D call: TRBD1 (6 bases). In nucleotides, the CDR3 is TGTGCCAGCGGCTACTTAGGGGGTACAGATACGCAGTATTTT. Protein product: CASGYLGGTDTQYF.